One and the same sample provided the 2 T cell receptor beta chains below, sequenced in a study of T-cell memory formation after mild COVID-19. TCRdb analysed the 5' RACE reads with MiXCR anew, one entry per CDR3 protein. The table records 85,000 to 120,000 distinct CDR3 sequences, around 12% of them present only once. Sequenced input: PBMCs or a T cell subset sorted from them (not recorded which). The source is an adult woman who had mild COVID-19 (a few samples of this study predate the infection). Cell type and time point are not known.

The genes are TRBV15 and TRBJ2-7; unclear D gene. Between the trimmed V and J ends, which lost 0 bases and 2 bases, there was a span of 11 bases. The germline gives CDR1 LNHNV, CDR2 YYDKDF (reference sequence). The CDR3 is 15 residues long. The CDR3 coding sequence is TGTGCCACCAGCAGAGATCGTGGTACAGCCTACGAGCAGTACTTC. This gives the protein CATSRDRGTAYEQYF.

This clonotype came up a few times. A read error may produce the germline difference seen at one junction end. V gene TRBV5-5 combines with J gene TRBJ2-3; 16 nucleotides match TRBD2. From germline, CDR1 is SGHKS and CDR2 YYEKEE (reference sequence). This CDR3 is 19 amino acids long. This CDR3 reads CTSSQGTSGGVWPTDTQYF. CDR3 nucleotide sequence: TGTACCAGCAGCCAGGGGACTAGCGGGGGGGTCTGGCCGACAGATACGCAGTATTTT.